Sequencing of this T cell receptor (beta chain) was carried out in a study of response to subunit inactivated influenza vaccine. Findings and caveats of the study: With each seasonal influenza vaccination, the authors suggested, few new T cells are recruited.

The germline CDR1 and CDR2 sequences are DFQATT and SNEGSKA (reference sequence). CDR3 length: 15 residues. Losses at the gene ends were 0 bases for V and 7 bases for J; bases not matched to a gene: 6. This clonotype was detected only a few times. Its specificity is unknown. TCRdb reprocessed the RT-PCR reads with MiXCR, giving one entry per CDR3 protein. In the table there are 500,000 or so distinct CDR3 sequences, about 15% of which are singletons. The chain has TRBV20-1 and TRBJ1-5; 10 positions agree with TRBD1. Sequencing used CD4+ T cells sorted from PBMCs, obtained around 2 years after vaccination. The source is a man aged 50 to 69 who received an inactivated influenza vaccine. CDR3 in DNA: TGCAGTGCTAGAGATCTTGACAGGGGGCGGCAGCCCCAGCATTTT. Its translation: CSARDLDRGRQPQHF.